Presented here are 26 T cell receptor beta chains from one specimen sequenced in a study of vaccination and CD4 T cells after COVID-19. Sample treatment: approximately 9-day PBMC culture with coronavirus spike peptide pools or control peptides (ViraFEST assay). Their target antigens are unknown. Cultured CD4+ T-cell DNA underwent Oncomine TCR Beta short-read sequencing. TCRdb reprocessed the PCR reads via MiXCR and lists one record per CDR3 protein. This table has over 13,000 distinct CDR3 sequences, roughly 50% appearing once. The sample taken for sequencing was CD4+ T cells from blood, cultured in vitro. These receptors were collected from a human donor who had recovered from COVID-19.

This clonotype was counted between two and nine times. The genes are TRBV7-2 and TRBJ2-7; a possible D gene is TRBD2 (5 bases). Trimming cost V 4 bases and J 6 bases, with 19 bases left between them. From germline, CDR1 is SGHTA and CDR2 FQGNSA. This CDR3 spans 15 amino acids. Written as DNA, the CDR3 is TGTGCCAGCAGCTCTCACCCTTTAGGCCGGGGCGAGCAGTACTTC. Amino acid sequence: CASSSHPLGRGEQYF. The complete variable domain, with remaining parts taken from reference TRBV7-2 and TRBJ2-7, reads GAGVSQSPSNKVTEKGKDVELRCDPISGHTALYWYRQSLGQGLEFLIYFQGNSAPDKSGLPSDRFSAERTGGSVSTLTIQRTQQEDSAVYLCASSSHPLGRGEQYFGPGTRLTVT.

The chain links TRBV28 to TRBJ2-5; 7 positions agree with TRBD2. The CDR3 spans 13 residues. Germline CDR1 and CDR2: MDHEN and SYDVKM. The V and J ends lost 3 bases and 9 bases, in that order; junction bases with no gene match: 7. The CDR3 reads CASSLGLAVSQYF. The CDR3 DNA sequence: TGTGCCAGCAGTTTGGGGCTAGCGGTGTCCCAGTACTTC.

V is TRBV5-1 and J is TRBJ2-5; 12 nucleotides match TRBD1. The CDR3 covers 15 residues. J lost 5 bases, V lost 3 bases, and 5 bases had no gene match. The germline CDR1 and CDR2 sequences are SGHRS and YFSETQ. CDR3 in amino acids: CASSWGDRGQETQYF. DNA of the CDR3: TGCGCCAGCAGCTGGGGGGACAGGGGGCAGGAGACCCAGTACTTC.

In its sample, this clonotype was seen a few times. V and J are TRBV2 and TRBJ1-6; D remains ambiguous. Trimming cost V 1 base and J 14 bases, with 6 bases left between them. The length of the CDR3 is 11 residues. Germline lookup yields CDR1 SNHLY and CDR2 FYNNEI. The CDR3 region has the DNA TGTGCCAGCAGTGAAGAGAGAACCCTCCACTTT. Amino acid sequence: CASSEERTLHF.

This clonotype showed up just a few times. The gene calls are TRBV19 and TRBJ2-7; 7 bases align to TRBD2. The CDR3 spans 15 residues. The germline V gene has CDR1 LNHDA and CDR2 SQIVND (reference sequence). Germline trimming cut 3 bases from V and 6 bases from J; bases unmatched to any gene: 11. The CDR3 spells CASSILGLKEAEQYF. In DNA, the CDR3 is TGTGCCAGTAGTATCCTGGGACTAAAGGAGGCCGAGCAGTACTTC.

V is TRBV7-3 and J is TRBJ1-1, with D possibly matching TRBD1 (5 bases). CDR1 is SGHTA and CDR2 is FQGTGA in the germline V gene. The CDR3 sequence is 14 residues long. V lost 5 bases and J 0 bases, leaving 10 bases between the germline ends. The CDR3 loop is CASSPGTMNTEAFF. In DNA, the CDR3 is TGTGCCAGCAGCCCGGGGACGATGAACACTGAAGCTTTCTTT.

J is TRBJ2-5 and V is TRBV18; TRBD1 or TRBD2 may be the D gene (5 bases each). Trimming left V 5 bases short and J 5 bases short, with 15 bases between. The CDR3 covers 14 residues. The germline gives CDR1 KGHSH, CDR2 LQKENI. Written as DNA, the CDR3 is TGTGCCAGCTCATCAAGGGACGGGCTGGAGACCCAGTACTTC. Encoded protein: CASSSRDGLETQYF. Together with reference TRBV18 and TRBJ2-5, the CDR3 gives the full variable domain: NAGVMQNPRHLVRRRGQEARLRCSPMKGHSHVYWYRQLPEEGLKFMVYLQKENIIDESGMPKERFSAEFPKEGPSILRIQQVVRGDSAAYFCASSSRDGLETQYFGPGTRLLVL.

CDR3 loop: CASKMTSGGRGAGELFF. The CDR3 nucleotides read TGTGCCAGTAAAATGACTAGCGGGGGGAGGGGTGCCGGGGAGCTGTTTTTT. The gene calls are TRBV19 and TRBJ2-2, with 13 bases matching TRBD2. The V and J ends lost 7 bases and 6 bases, in that order; junction bases with no gene match: 11. The CDR3 spans 17 residues. Looked up from germline, CDR1 is LNHDA and CDR2 is SQIVND (reference sequence).

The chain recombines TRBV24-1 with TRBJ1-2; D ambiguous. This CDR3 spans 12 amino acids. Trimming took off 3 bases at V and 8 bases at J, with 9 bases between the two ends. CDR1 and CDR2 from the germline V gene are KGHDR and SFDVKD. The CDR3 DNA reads TGTGCCACCAGTGATCCTAGAGGGGGCTACACCTTC. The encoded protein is CATSDPRGGYTF.

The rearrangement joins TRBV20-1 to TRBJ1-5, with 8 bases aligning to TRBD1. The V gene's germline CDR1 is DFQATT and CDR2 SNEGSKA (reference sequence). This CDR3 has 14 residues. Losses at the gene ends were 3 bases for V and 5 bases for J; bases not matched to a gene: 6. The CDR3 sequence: CSASGQGLDQPQHF. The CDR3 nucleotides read TGCAGTGCTAGTGGACAGGGATTGGATCAGCCCCAGCATTTT.

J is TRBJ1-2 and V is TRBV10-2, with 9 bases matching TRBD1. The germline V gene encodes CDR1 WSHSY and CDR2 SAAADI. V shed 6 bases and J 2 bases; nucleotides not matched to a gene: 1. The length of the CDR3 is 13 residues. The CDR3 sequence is CASRGQGNYGYTF. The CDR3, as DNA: TGCGCCAGCAGAGGACAGGGGAACTATGGCTACACCTTC.

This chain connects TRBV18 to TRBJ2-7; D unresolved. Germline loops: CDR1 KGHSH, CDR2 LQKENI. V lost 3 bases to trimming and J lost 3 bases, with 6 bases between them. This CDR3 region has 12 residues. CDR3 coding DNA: TGTGCCAGCTCACCCCAAATCTACGAGCAGTACTTC. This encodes CASSPQIYEQYF.

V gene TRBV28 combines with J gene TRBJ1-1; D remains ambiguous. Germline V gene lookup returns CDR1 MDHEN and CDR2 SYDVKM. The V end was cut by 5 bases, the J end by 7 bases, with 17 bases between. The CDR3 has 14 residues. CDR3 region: CASSTPSGRGEAFF. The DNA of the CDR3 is TGTGCCAGCAGTACGCCAAGCGGACGGGGTGAAGCTTTCTTT.

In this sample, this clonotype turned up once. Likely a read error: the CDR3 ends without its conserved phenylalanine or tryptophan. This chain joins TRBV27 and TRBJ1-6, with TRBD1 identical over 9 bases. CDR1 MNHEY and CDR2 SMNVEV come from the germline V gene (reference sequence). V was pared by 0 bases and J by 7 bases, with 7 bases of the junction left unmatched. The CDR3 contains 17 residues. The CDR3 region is CASSLSRDRVFNSPLHL. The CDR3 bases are TGTGCCAGCAGTTTATCGAGGGACAGGGTCTTCAATTCACCCCTCCACCTT.

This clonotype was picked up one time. The CDR3 here is CASSYLTGANVLTF. CDR3 in DNA: TGTGCCAGCAGCTACCTAACTGGGGCCAACGTCCTGACTTTC. The chain recombines TRBV7-9 with TRBJ2-6; no clear D. From germline, CDR1 is SEHNR and CDR2 FQNEAQ (reference sequence). This CDR3 has 14 residues. V shed 4 bases and J shed 2 bases, with 6 bases lying between them.

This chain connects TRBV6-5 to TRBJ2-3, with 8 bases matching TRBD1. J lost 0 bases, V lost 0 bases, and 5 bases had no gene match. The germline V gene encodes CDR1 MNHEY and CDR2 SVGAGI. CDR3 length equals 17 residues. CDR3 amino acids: CASSYSTGAASTDTQYF. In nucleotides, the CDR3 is TGTGCCAGCAGTTACTCGACAGGGGCCGCTAGCACAGATACGCAGTATTTT.

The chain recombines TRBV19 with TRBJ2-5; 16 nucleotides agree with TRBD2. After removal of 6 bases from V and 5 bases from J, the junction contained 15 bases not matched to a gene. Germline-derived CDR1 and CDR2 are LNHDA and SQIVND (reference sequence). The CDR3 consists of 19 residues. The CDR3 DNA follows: TGTGCCAGTAGCCCCGAGGGACTAGCGGGAGGGCGACGCACCGAGACCCAGTACTTC. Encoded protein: CASSPEGLAGGRRTETQYF. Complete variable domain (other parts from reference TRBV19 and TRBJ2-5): DGGITQSPKYLFRKEGQNVTLSCEQNLNHDAMYWYRQDPGQGLRLIYYSQIVNDFQKGDIAEGYSVSREKKESFPLTVTSAQKNPTAFYLCASSPEGLAGGRRTETQYFGPGTRLLVL.

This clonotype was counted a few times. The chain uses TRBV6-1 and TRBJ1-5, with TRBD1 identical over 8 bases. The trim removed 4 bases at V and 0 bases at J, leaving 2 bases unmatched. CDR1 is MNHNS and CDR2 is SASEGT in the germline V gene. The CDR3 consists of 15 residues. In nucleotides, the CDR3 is TGTGCCAGCAGTGGGACAGGGTCTAGCAATCAGCCCCAGCATTTT. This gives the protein CASSGTGSSNQPQHF.

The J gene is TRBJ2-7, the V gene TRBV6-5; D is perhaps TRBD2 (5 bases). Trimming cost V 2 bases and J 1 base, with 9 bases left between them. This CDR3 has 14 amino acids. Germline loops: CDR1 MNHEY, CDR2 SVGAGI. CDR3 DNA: TGTGCCAGCAGTTACGGGAGCCCTTCCTACGAGCAGTACTTC. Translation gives CASSYGSPSYEQYF.

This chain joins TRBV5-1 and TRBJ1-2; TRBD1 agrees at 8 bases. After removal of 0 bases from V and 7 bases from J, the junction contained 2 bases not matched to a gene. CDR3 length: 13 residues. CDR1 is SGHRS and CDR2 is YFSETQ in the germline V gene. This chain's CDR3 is CASSLAGGSGYTF. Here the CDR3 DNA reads TGCGCCAGCAGCTTGGCAGGGGGCTCTGGCTACACCTTC.

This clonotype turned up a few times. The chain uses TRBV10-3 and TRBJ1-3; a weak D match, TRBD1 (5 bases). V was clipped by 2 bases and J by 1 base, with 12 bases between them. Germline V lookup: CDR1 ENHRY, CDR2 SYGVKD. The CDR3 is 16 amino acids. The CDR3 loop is CAISEAPGTSGNTIYF. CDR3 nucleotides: TGTGCCATCAGTGAGGCACCGGGGACGTCTGGAAACACCATATATTTT.

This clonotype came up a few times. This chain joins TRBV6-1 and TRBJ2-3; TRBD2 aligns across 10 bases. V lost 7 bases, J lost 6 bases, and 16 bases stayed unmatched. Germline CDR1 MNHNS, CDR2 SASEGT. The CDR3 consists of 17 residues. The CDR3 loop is CASKELAGRGEADTQYF. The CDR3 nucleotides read TGTGCCAGCAAGGAACTAGCGGGGAGGGGGGAGGCGGATACGCAGTATTTT.

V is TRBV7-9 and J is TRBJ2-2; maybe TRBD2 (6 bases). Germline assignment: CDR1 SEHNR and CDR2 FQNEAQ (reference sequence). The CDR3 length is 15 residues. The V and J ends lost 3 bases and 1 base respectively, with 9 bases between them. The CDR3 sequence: CASSFTGRNTGELFF. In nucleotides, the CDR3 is TGTGCCAGCAGCTTCACCGGGAGGAACACCGGGGAGCTGTTTTTT.

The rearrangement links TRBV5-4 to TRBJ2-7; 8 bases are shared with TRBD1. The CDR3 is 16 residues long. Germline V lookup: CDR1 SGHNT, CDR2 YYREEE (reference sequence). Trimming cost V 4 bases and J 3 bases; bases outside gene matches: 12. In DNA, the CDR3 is TGTGCCAGCAGCCCCCAGGGGGCCAGCGCTGTCTACGAGCAGTACTTC. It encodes CASSPQGASAVYEQYF.

CDR3 in DNA: TGCAGTGAAACGGGGGGCTCCAAAAACATTCAGTACTTC. Translated: CSETGGSKNIQYF. The rearrangement links TRBV20-1 to TRBJ2-4, with D maybe TRBD2 (7 bases). This CDR3 region has 13 residues. CDR1 and CDR2 from the germline V gene are DFQATT and SNEGSKA (reference sequence). Trimming took off 7 bases at V and 2 bases at J, with 12 bases between the two ends.

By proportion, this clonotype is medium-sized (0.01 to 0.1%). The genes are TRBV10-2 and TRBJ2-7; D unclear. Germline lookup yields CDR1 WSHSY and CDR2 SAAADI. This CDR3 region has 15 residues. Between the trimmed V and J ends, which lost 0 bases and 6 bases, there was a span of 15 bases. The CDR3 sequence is CASSESFGRLGEQYF. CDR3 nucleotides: TGCGCCAGCAGTGAGTCGTTTGGCCGGTTAGGCGAGCAGTACTTC.